This T cell receptor (beta chain) was sequenced for a study of cytomegalovirus exposure and HLA in healthy donors (dated by TCRdb to the late 2010s). Study-wide context: In an earlier analysis of roughly 590 of the donors, 276 Gb of sequence data and 95 million to 130 million unique TCR beta sequences from about 179 million T cells were reported. An early release covering 500 to 750 HLA-typed donors comprised approximately 290 gigabases of sequencing data and 85 million or so unique TCR sequences. Of the roughly 390 genotyped donors, roughly 85% fell in the genetic ancestry cluster associated with self-reported Caucasian donors. The study aimed to test whether signatures of past pathogen exposure could be identified by cataloging public T cell receptors. Using immunosequencing, the study profiled T cell repertoires from approximately 700 subjects and related those repertoires to cytomegalovirus serostatus. A separate validation cohort of 100 to 150 different subjects was used in addition to the approximately 610-subject first cohort. The study combined high-throughput TCR immunosequencing, statistical association of individual TCRs with disease status, and machine learning to predict cytomegalovirus infection status. In a later analysis, previously published TCR beta repertoires from roughly 710 donors were re-analyzed and high-resolution HLA genotyping was added so that TCR occurrence patterns could be studied. Rather than using new phenotypic data, the later analysis identified candidate immune exposures from TCR beta sequences and from how often those sequences occurred across donors. An earlier analysis of several hundred of the donors applied high-throughput TCR beta sequencing to assess whether each TCR beta V gene segment acted as functional or pseudogenic. Alongside the repertoire data, information on donor age, sex, ethnicity and CMV serostatus was compiled. A later genetic analysis used genome-wide SNP genotypes for 398 of the 666 donors, treating that subset as a discovery cohort. All discovery cohort repertoires had been generated using a single sequencing platform. HLA typing covered class I and class II loci at four-digit resolution. Typing coverage differed by locus: A, B, C, DRB1 and DQB1 were typed in about 620-640 donors, DQA1 in approximately 520, DPA1 in around 580, and DPB1 in 450 to 480. A handful of DR-DQ haplotypes were treated as single units for association and clustering because of strong linkage in the cohort. Among several hundred genotyped donors of the cohort, an average of about 220,000 unique TCR beta nucleotide sequences was sequenced per donor, of which about 18% were non-productive.

What the work shows at the level of the full study, not this receptor alone: Strong co-occurrence of HLA alleles, especially DR and DQ, made assigning TCR associations to individual alleles difficult. A few of the identified cytomegalovirus-associated TCR beta chains were confirmed in vitro to be specific for cytomegalovirus antigens. It was suggested by the authors that the approach could potentially be generalized to other disease states and immunological phenotypes. Only TCR beta chains were sequenced in this cohort, and the absence of alpha or paired-chain data limited detectable features. Because counts were too low, some 17 rarely observed V segments, including chromosome 9 orphons, were excluded from the earlier analysis of 587 of the donors. The sequencing pipeline was judged likely to have produced a cluster of highly shared sequence variants as a technical artifact. According to a later analysis, most CMV-associated TCR beta chains appeared to be HLA-restricted, and the HLA associations seemed to be driven largely by CMV exposure. Broadly in line with IMGT annotations, most TCR beta V segments showed up in productive rearrangements about 90% or about 30% of the time in an earlier analysis of under 700 of the donors. In a later analysis, HLA-associated TCR beta chains were found to be more clonally expanded and to have lower generation probabilities than equally common non-associated chains. In a later analysis, more than 15,000 TCR beta sequences were associated with specific HLA alleles at a false discovery rate of 0.05. A further reported finding was that TCR beta sequences accurately predicted the HLA-A and HLA-B alleles for most subjects in the first cohort. A later analysis found that TCR association rates varied across HLA loci, with DRB1 alleles showing the most associated TCRs and HLA-C alleles the fewest. Because the 87-base-pair reads could not distinguish some IMGT-functional V segments, including TRBV6-2 and TRBV6-3, those segments were excluded. The only immune exposure information available for the cohort was CMV serostatus. Across donors, most TCR sequences were observed very rarely, whereas some public TCRs were present in many individuals. The classifier was reported to diagnose cytomegalovirus status with high specificity and sensitivity in both the original cohort and the validation cohort. HLA typing was unavailable for some donors at each locus, so association tests used only the typed subset. In a later genetic analysis, fewer N-insertions in productive TCRs were reported among donors in an Asian-associated ancestry cluster than the roughly 700-donor mean. Presence/absence analyses assumed roughly uniform sequencing depth across donors, an assumption that may not hold. Linkage disequilibrium might explain the correlated functional status among segregating V segments, but an unknown experimental factor could not be ruled out. Several of the top co-occurrence clusters appeared to be linked to parvovirus B19, influenza, CMV and Epstein-Barr virus, according to a later analysis. A total of 150 to 200 TCR beta chains were listed by the study as associated with cytomegalovirus. A later genetic analysis associated a missense DCLRE1C variant with V-gene and J-gene trimming of TCR beta chains, and an independent cohort replicated the association.

Note on this clone: The antigen it recognizes is unknown. No clone much larger than this one lies a single base away; base qualities are absent.

Trimming removed 0 bases from V and 6 bases from J; the gene matches leave 10 bases unexplained. Looking up the germline V gene yields CDR1 SGHRS and CDR2 YFSETQ. The CDR3 numbers 16 residues from cysteine through phenylalanine. The CDR3 DNA has 48 bases and is translated from base 1. The cohort was made up of under 800 healthy bone marrow donors. Cohort members were all nominally healthy when sampled, although unrecorded immune exposures were likely present. The donor was CMV seropositive and was included in the group of 290 or so seropositive cohort members. Every donor gave a peripheral blood sample, and the peripheral blood mononuclear cells from that sample were used for TCR beta sequencing. Genomic DNA was extracted from the blood cell samples with the Qiagen DNeasy Blood Extraction Kit. Libraries were made using the immunoSEQ multiplex PCR assay. The multiplex PCR relied on a mix of 60 forward primers for TCR Vbeta segments and 13 reverse primers for TCR Jbeta segments. The CDR3 region of rearranged TCR beta genes was amplified from genomic DNA with a multiplex PCR assay. The Illumina HiSeq System was used to sequence the amplified TCR beta libraries as 87-base-pair reads. Per the original workflow: Across the 600 to 700 repertoires, a later analysis counted approximately 75 million unique TCR beta chains, roughly 11 million of which were shared by at least two donors. A nearest-neighbor algorithm error-corrected the raw reads and collapsed the reads into unique sequences, merging closely related sequences to remove PCR and sequencing errors. Alignment of CDR3 sequences to IMGT reference sequences was used to assign V, D and J gene segments. For a sequence to be retained, a match of at least six nucleotides was required to both a V gene segment and a J gene segment. A rearrangement was called productive if the CDR3 had no stop codons and remained in frame with V and J, and every other rearrangement was called non-productive. CDR3 was defined according to IMGT convention as the region running from the second conserved V-encoded cysteine to the conserved J-encoded phenylalanine. In an earlier analysis of approximately 500 of the donors, sequences lacking an unambiguous match to a single V gene segment were excluded. In an earlier analysis of about 590 of the donors, a V segment was called functional when productive rearrangements were above 56.7%, and segregating when the standard deviation between donors exceeded 5%. To diagnose cytomegalovirus status from the catalog of TCR beta chain sequences, a statistical classification framework was built. In a later analysis, TCR nucleotide sequences were compared against IMGT/GENE-DB human TR gene sequences so that V and J genes could be assigned. The TCRdist pipeline was used in a later analysis to assign CDR3 sequences and most-parsimonious VDJ recombination scenarios. In a later analysis, each TCR beta chain was defined by its CDR3 amino acid sequence together with its V-gene family, and reads without a unique V-gene family were excluded. To address suspected cross-contamination and a sequencing artifact, a later analysis removed approximately 590 highly shared, low-generation-probability nucleotide sequences. In a later analysis, a clonal expansion index for each public chain was calculated from normalized within-repertoire ranks of inferred template counts. In a later analysis, generation probabilities were computed with a VDJ recombination model fitted to out-of-frame rearrangements, and the resulting probabilities were checked against IGoR. Hypergeometric tests were used in a later analysis to score TCR-TCR, TCR-HLA and TCR-CMV co-occurrence, with a repertoire-size bias correction applied to the TCR pairs. To estimate false discovery rates, a later analysis permuted the HLA or CMV assignments 20 times. In a later analysis, co-occurring TCRs were grouped with DBSCAN, and TCRdist sequence similarity was added when clustering was performed within HLA-allele-positive subsets. Repertoires with fewer than 30,000 or more than 120,000 public chains were left out of co-occurrence clustering, as were several repertoires with anomalous nucleotide sharing. TCRdb mirrors the immuneACCESS table, restricted to in-frame sequences. Some clones are absent from its copies; in checked studies, under half trace to an unresolved V gene, and the reason for the others is unknown. Clonal size and the V and J genes are those of that table, whereas D and trimming came from the DNA. This sample lists over 100,000 clones; nearly 80% were detected once. The ten biggest clones cover less than 4% of the sample.

In this chain, TRBV5-1 is recombined with TRBJ1-2; 8 nucleotides in the junction match TRBD1. The TCR originated in a woman in her twenties or thirties in good health and CMV-seropositive. Material for sequencing was PBMCs. For the CDR3, the sequence is CASSLALQGAPNGYTF. At the DNA level, the sequence is TGCGCCAGCAGCTTGGCCTTGCAGGGGGCCCCAAATGGCTACACCTTC. This CDR3, with the reference TRBV5-1 and TRBJ1-2 proteins standing in past its ends, gives the full variable domain KAGVTQTPRYLIKTRGQQVTLSCSPISGHRSVSWYQQTPGQGLQFLFEYFSETQRNKGNFPGRFSGRQFSNSRSEMNVSTLELGDSALYLCASSLALQGAPNGYTFGSGTRLTVV.